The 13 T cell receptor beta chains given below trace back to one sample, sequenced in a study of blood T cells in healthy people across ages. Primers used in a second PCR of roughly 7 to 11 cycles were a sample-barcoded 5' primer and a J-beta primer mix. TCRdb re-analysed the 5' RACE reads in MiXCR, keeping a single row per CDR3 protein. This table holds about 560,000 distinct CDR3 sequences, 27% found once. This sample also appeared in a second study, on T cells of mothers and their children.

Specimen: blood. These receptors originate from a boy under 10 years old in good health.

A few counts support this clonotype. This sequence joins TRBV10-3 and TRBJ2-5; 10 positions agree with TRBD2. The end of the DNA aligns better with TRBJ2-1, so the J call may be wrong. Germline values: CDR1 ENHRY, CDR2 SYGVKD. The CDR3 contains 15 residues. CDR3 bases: TGTGCCATCAGTGGGTCTAGCGGGAGTTACAATGAGCAGTTCTTC. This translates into CAISGSSGSYNEQFF.

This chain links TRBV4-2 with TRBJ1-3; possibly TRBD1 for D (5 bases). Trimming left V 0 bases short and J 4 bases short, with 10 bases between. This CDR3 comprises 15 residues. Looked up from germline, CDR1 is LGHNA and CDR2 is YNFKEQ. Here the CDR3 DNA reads TGTGCCAGCAGCCAAGAGGAGGGGAACGGAAACACCATATATTTT. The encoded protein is CASSQEEGNGNTIYF.

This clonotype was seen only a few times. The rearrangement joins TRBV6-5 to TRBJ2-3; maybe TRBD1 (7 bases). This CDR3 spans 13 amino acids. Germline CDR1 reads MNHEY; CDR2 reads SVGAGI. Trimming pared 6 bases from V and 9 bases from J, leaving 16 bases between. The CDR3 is CASSHGQEGTQYF. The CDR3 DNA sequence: TGTGCCAGCAGCCACGGACAGGAGGGCACGCAGTATTTT.

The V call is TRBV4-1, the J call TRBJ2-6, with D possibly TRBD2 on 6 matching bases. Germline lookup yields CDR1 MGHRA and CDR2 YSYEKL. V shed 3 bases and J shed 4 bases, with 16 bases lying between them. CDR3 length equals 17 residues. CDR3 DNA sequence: TGCGCCAGCAGCCACGTTCGGGGGTCTGAAGGGGCCAACGTCCTGACTTTC. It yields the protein CASSHVRGSEGANVLTF.

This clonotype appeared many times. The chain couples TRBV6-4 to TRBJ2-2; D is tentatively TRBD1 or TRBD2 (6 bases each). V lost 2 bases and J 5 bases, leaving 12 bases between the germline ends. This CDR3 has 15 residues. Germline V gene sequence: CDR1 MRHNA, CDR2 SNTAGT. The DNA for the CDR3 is TGTGCCAGCAGTGACGGAGGGGGAGGTACCGGGGAGCTGTTTTTT. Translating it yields CASSDGGGGTGELFF.

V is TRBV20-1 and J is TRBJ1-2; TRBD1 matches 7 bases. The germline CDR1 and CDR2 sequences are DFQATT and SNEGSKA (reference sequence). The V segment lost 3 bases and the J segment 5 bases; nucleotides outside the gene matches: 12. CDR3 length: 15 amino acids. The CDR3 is CSASASTGPLYGYTF. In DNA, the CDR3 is TGCAGTGCTAGCGCTTCGACAGGGCCCCTTTATGGCTACACCTTC.

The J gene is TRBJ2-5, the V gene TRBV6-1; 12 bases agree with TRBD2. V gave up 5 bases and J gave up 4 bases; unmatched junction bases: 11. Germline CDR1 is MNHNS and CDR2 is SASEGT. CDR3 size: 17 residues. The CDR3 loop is CASSPTSGRWVGETQYF. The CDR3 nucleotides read TGTGCCAGCAGTCCCACTAGCGGGAGGTGGGTAGGAGAGACCCAGTACTTC.

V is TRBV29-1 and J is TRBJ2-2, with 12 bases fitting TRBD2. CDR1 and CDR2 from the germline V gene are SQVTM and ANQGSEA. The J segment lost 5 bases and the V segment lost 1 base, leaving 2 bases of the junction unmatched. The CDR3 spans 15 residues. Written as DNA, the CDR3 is TGCAGCGTTGAAGGGACTAGCGGGATGACCGGGGAGCTGTTTTTT. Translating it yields CSVEGTSGMTGELFF.

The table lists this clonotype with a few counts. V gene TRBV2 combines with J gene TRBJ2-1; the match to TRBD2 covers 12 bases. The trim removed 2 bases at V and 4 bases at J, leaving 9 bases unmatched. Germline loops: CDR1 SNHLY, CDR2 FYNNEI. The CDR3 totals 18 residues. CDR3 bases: TGTGCCAGCAGTGAATCGACTAGCGGGAGTGCGTGGTACAATGAGCAGTTCTTC. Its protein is CASSESTSGSAWYNEQFF.

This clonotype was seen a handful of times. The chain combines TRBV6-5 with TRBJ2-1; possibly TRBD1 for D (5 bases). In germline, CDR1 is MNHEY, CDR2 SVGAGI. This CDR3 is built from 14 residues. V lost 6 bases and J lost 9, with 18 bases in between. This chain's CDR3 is CASRSQGVGSEQFF. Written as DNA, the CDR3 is TGTGCCAGCAGGTCCCAAGGGGTGGGAAGTGAGCAGTTCTTC.

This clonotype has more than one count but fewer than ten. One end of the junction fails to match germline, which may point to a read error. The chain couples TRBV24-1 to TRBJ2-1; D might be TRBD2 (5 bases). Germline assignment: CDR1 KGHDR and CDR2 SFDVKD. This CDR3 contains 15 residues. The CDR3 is CATSSTGSSYNEQFF. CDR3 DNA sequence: TGTGCCACCAGTTCAACGGGGTCCTCCTACAACGAGCAGTTCTTC.

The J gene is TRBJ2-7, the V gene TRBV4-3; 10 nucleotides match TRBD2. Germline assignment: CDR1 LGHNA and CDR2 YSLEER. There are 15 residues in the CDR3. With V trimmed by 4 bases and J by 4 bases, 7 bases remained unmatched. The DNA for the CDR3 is TGCGCCAGCAGCCTCCAGCGGGAGGGAGGGTACGAGCAGTACTTC. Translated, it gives CASSLQREGGYEQYF.

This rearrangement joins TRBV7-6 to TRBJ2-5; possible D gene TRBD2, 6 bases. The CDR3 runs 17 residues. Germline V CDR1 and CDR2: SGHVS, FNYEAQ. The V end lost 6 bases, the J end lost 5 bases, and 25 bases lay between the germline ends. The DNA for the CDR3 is TGTGCCAGCAGTCGTATTAGCCCGGCGGGACCCCAGGAGACCCAGTACTTC. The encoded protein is CASSRISPAGPQETQYF.